Below, 28 T cell receptor beta chains from the same sample are listed, as sequenced in a study of human T cells and chemical hapten exposure (dated by TCRdb to about 2021). The library was made by RACE. The instrument given in TCRdb is NextSeq 500. The raw public data were reprocessed by TCRdb itself: fastp quality trimming at Q25, MiXCR clonotype calling, in-frame beta chains only. Identical CDR3 proteins give one entry, which carries the most common genes and DNA. Recorded for this sample are 80,000 or so distinct CDR3 sequences; over 8.5% of them occurred a single time. The ten largest account for about 4.2% of the sample. Read against the paper, the sample's time point label means: patch test 1, 2 weeks after DPC sensitization. The sample's treatment or condition label, in plain terms: therapeutic diphenylcyclopropenone sensitization with weekly scalp DPC. Sample: whole blood, taken in connection with sensitization to the hapten diphenylcyclopropenone (DPC). The receptors derive from a woman between 45 and 65 years old with alopecia areata. Some clones in this sample may be carry-over from other donors' samples.

This clonotype was recorded at least ten times. The chain couples TRBV3-1 to TRBJ1-1; 10 bases are a match to TRBD1. The germline V gene has CDR1 LGHDT and CDR2 YNNKEL (reference sequence). The CDR3 runs 17 residues. Trimming cost V 3 bases and J 0 bases; bases outside gene matches: 7. This chain's CDR3 is CASSHRDRGLMNTEAFF. Here the CDR3 DNA reads TGTGCCAGCAGCCACCGGGACAGGGGCCTTATGAACACTGAAGCTTTCTTT.

This clonotype was observed a few times. This chain joins TRBV20-1 and TRBJ1-2; D gene ambiguous. V was pared by 6 bases and J by 4 bases, with 12 bases between. The CDR3 is 12 amino acids. Germline V gives CDR1 DFQATT, CDR2 SNEGSKA (reference sequence). CDR3 nucleotides: TGCAGTGCCTCTTTAAGGAGCTATGGCTACACCTTC. The encoded protein is CSASLRSYGYTF.

This clonotype was found many times. The J gene is TRBJ2-1, the V gene TRBV29-1; 10 bases are a match to TRBD2. J was trimmed by 8 bases and V by 6 bases; bases with no gene match: 16. Germline CDR1 SQVTM, CDR2 ANQGSEA. The CDR3 consists of 16 residues. The chain's CDR3 is CSVRGASGRSPDEQFF. The CDR3 DNA reads TGCAGCGTCAGAGGGGCTAGCGGGAGATCCCCGGATGAGCAGTTCTTC.

The sample holds many counts of this clonotype. The rearrangement links TRBV7-6 to TRBJ2-3, with 10 bases matching TRBD1. Per germline, CDR1 SGHVS and CDR2 FNYEAQ. V shed 5 bases, J shed 5 bases, and the junction held 7 bases outside the gene matches. CDR3 length: 15 amino acids. CDR3 loop: CASSLRQGAIDTQYF. CDR3 coding DNA: TGTGCCAGCAGCCTAAGACAGGGGGCCATAGATACGCAGTATTTT.

This clonotype has more than one count but fewer than ten. The chain joins TRBV29-1 to TRBJ2-1, with 9 bases lining up with TRBD2. There are 14 residues in the CDR3. From germline, CDR1 is SQVTM and CDR2 ANQGSEA. V was clipped by 7 bases and J by 7 bases; unmatched bases: 11. The chain's CDR3 is CSAILAGRGNEQFF. Here the CDR3 DNA reads TGCAGCGCTATACTAGCGGGCAGAGGGAATGAGCAGTTCTTC.

CDR3 DNA sequence: TGTGCCAGCAGTTACCAGGACAATGAAAAACTGTTTTTT. Translated: CASSYQDNEKLFF. The rearrangement uses TRBV6-6 and TRBJ1-4, with no clear D. The CDR3 totals 13 residues. Germline CDR1 and CDR2: MNHNY and SVGAGI (reference sequence). V dropped 2 bases and J dropped 5 bases, with 6 bases sitting between them.

As to this clonotype: A much larger clone differs from this one at a single base, so this may be a read error. This chain links TRBV7-2 with TRBJ2-3; TRBD2 matches at 9 bases. With V trimmed by 4 bases and J by 2 bases, 10 bases remained unmatched. The CDR3 contains 17 residues. In germline, CDR1 is SGHTA, CDR2 FQGNSA. CDR3 sequence (DNA): TGTGCCAGCAGCTCAGATAGACGACTAGCGGACACAGATACGCAGTATTTT. Protein: CASSSDRRLADTDTQYF.

There are a few counts of this clonotype. The chain uses TRBV12-3 or TRBV12-4 and TRBJ2-2; 11 positions match TRBD2. This CDR3 has 16 amino acids. The V segment lost 7 bases and the J segment 0 bases; nucleotides outside the gene matches: 4. This CDR3 is CASILLAGANTGELFF. The DNA of the CDR3 is TGTGCCAGCATCCTACTAGCGGGGGCGAACACCGGGGAGCTGTTTTTT.

This clonotype was counted ten times or more. The rearrangement uses TRBV5-1 and TRBJ1-1; 7 positions match TRBD1. The CDR3 sequence is 14 residues long. Germline loops: CDR1 SGHRS, CDR2 YFSETQ. V lost 0 bases and J lost 4; bases outside the gene matches: 3. CDR3 in amino acids: CASSLATGLTEAFF. The CDR3 DNA follows: TGCGCCAGCAGCTTGGCGACAGGGCTCACTGAAGCTTTCTTT.

V and J are TRBV6-2 or TRBV6-3 and TRBJ1-5, with D maybe TRBD1 (5 bases). This CDR3 comprises 17 residues. The V and J ends lost 5 bases and 2 bases respectively, with 19 bases between them. The V gene's germline CDR1 is MNHEY and CDR2 SVGEGT. The CDR3 region is CASSPGTPGNGNQPQHF. In DNA form, the CDR3 reads TGTGCCAGCAGTCCCGGGACTCCCGGCAATGGCAATCAGCCCCAGCATTTT.

V and J are TRBV30 and TRBJ2-3; D uncertain. Germline V gives CDR1 GTSNPN, CDR2 SVGIG (reference sequence). The ends were cut back, 1 base at V and 1 base at J, with 6 bases in the middle. The CDR3 extends over 13 amino acids. The CDR3 nucleotides are TGTGCCTGGAGTGGGGCGGGCACAGATACGCAGTATTTT. Translated: CAWSGAGTDTQYF.

This clonotype was recorded many times. The chain carries TRBV28 and TRBJ2-7, with a tentative D call TRBD1 (5 bases). From germline, CDR1 is MDHEN and CDR2 SYDVKM. V lost 8 bases to trimming and J lost 2 bases, with 7 bases between them. This CDR3 spans 11 amino acids. This chain's CDR3 is CASGAPYEQYF. CDR3 DNA sequence: TGTGCCAGCGGGGCCCCCTACGAGCAGTACTTC. Complete variable domain (other parts from reference TRBV28 and TRBJ2-7): DVKVTQSSRYLVKRTGEKVFLECVQDMDHENMFWYRQDPGLGLRLIYFSYDVKMKEKGDIPEGYSVSREKKERFSLILESASTNQTSMYLCASGAPYEQYFGPGTRLTVT.

This clonotype has just a few counts. The rearrangement joins TRBV12-3 or TRBV12-4 to TRBJ1-3; 8 bases map to TRBD1. The V and J ends lost 6 bases and 5 bases, in that order; junction bases with no gene match: 9. This CDR3 has 15 amino acids. The CDR3 here is CASSPRTGSRNTIYF. Written as DNA, the CDR3 is TGTGCCAGCAGCCCCCGGACAGGGTCGAGAAACACCATATATTTT.

This clonotype was counted between two and nine times. The chain carries TRBV28 and TRBJ2-7; the D is unclear. V was clipped by 2 bases and J by 3 bases, with 5 bases between them. The germline CDR1 and CDR2 sequences are MDHEN and SYDVKM. The CDR3 is made up of 12 amino acids. The CDR3 here is CASSLLGYEQYF. The CDR3 nucleotides are TGTGCCAGCAGTTTACTCGGCTACGAGCAGTACTTC.

The chain is built from TRBV20-1 and TRBJ1-3, with a tentative D call TRBD1 (5 bases). The CDR3 loop spans 13 amino acids. Germline V gene sequence: CDR1 DFQATT, CDR2 SNEGSKA (reference sequence). V lost 3 bases to trimming and J lost 0 bases, with 6 bases between them. The CDR3 region is CSARQGSGNTIYF. The DNA of the CDR3 is TGCAGTGCTAGGCAGGGCTCTGGAAACACCATATATTTT.

This clonotype was seen a few times. V and J are TRBV12-3 or TRBV12-4 and TRBJ2-7; TRBD2 agrees at 9 bases. The junction had 10 bases not matched to a gene; V was cut back by 6 bases and J by 4 bases. This CDR3 is 15 amino acids long. CDR3 sequence reads: CASSREGLAEYEQYF. The CDR3 DNA follows: TGTGCCAGCAGCCGAGAGGGACTAGCAGAGTACGAGCAGTACTTC.

The CDR3 here is CASSQTGFTEAFF. The DNA for the CDR3 is TGCGCCAGCAGCCAGACAGGTTTCACTGAAGCTTTCTTT. V gene TRBV10-1 combines with J gene TRBJ1-1, with D perhaps matching TRBD1 (6 bases). CDR1 WNHNN and CDR2 SYGVQD come from the germline V gene (reference sequence). V gave up 6 bases and J gave up 4 bases, with 12 bases separating them. The CDR3 loop spans 13 amino acids.

Comments on this clonotype: A much larger clone differs by one base, so this may be a read error. The V call is TRBV18, the J call TRBJ2-3, with TRBD2 matching 7 bases. Germline values: CDR1 KGHSH, CDR2 LQKENI. CDR3 length equals 15 residues. CDR3 nucleotide sequence: TGTGCCAGCTCACCGCCTAGCGGCCGCACAGATGCGCAGTATTTT. Residues: CASSPPSGRTDAQYF.

This clonotype was picked up many times. The chain is built from TRBV9 and TRBJ2-5; D may match TRBD1 or TRBD2 (5 bases each). CDR3 length: 12 amino acids. Per the germline V gene, CDR1 is SGDLS and CDR2 is YYNGEE. V was pared by 3 bases and J by 9 bases, with 12 bases between. The CDR3 sequence is CASSGGIGAQYF. The CDR3 DNA reads TGTGCCAGCAGCGGGGGGATAGGGGCCCAGTACTTC.

The chain recombines TRBV27 with TRBJ1-1; no clear D gene. Trimming removed 4 bases from V and 11 bases from J, with 23 bases in between. CDR3 size: 15 residues. Germline CDR1 MNHEY, CDR2 SMNVEV (reference sequence). The CDR3 protein is CASSSSGVPQPRAFF. The CDR3 DNA is TGTGCCAGCAGTTCCTCTGGGGTCCCTCAACCGAGGGCTTTCTTT.

The sample holds many counts of this clonotype. The rearrangement links TRBV4-1 to TRBJ2-1; tentative D call: TRBD2 (7 bases). Germline assignment: CDR1 MGHRA and CDR2 YSYEKL. Between the trimmed V and J ends, which lost 3 bases and 3 bases, there was a span of 18 bases. The CDR3 sequence is 17 residues long. CDR3 in DNA: TGCGCCAGCAGCCAGGCCTCGGGGGGCGGGTTCTACAATGAGCAGTTCTTC. Translation: CASSQASGGGFYNEQFF.

This clonotype came up a few times. The rearrangement joins TRBV18 to TRBJ2-1, with TRBD2 identical over 7 bases. The trim removed 3 bases at V and 4 bases at J, leaving 0 bases unmatched. CDR1 is KGHSH, CDR2 LQKENI, per germline. The CDR3 runs to 13 residues. CDR3 loop: CASSPGGYNEQFF. CDR3 DNA: TGTGCCAGCTCACCGGGAGGGTACAATGAGCAGTTCTTC.

This clonotype was recorded a few times. The V gene is TRBV28, the J gene TRBJ2-7, with 7 bases that match TRBD1. Germline V lookup: CDR1 MDHEN, CDR2 SYDVKM. This CDR3 has 13 residues. After removal of 6 bases from V and 5 bases from J, the junction contained 7 bases not matched to a gene. CDR3 coding DNA: TGTGCCAGCAGGACAGGGAATCCCAACGAGCAGTACTTC. Translation: CASRTGNPNEQYF.

Points on this clonotype: A much larger clonotype is one base distant, so this may be a read error. The chain links TRBV24-1 to TRBJ2-1; D remains unclear. The CDR3 covers 14 residues. CDR1 is KGHDR and CDR2 is SFDVKD in the germline V gene. CDR3 loop: CASSERDLDNEQFF. CDR3 coding DNA: TGTGCCTCCAGTGAACGTGACCTTGACAATGAGCAGTTCTTC.

This chain joins TRBV14 and TRBJ1-1, with D uncertain. The CDR3 has 16 residues. CDR1 and CDR2 (germline): SGHDN, FVKESK. The V and J ends lost 0 bases and 4 bases respectively, with 15 bases between them. Written as DNA, the CDR3 is TGTGCCAGCAGCCAAGATGTGGGAAGGATAGGCACTGAAGCTTTCTTT. Encoded protein: CASSQDVGRIGTEAFF.

J is TRBJ1-5 and V is TRBV28; no clear D. This CDR3 comprises 12 residues. Looked up from germline, CDR1 is MDHEN and CDR2 is SYDVKM. The V and J ends lost 4 bases and 4 bases respectively, with 5 bases between them. The CDR3 is CASSYLNQPQHF. DNA for the CDR3: TGTGCCAGCAGTTACCTTAATCAGCCCCAGCATTTT.

This clonotype came up a few times. The CDR3, as DNA: TGCAGCGCTGCCGGTGGGTATGATGAGCAGTTCTTC. Translated, it gives CSAAGGYDEQFF. V is TRBV29-1 and J is TRBJ2-1; D unclear. The CDR3 is 12 residues long. Germline loops: CDR1 SQVTM, CDR2 ANQGSEA. V lost 7 bases, J lost 8 bases, and 15 bases lay in between.

This clonotype occurred many times. The chain couples TRBV20-1 to TRBJ1-1; no reliable D call. Trimming took 2 bases from V and 1 from J, leaving 8 bases between them. Germline V gene sequence: CDR1 DFQATT, CDR2 SNEGSKA (reference sequence). CDR3 length: 13 residues. CDR3 sequence: CSARRTGNTEAFF. In DNA form, the CDR3 reads TGCAGTGCTAGAAGGACGGGGAACACTGAAGCTTTCTTT.